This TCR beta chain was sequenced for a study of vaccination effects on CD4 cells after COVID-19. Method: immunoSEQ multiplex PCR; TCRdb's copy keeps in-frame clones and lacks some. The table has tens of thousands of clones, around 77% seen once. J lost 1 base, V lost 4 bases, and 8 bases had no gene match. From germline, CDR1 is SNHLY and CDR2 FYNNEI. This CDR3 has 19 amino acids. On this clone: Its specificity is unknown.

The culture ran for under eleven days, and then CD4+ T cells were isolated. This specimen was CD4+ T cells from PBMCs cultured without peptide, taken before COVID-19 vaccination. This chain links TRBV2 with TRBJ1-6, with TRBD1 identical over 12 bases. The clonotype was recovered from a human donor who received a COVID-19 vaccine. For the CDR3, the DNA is TGTGCCAGCAGTGCCCCCGGGACAGGGGGCCTTTCCTATAATTCACCCCTCCACTTT. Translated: CASSAPGTGGLSYNSPLHF.